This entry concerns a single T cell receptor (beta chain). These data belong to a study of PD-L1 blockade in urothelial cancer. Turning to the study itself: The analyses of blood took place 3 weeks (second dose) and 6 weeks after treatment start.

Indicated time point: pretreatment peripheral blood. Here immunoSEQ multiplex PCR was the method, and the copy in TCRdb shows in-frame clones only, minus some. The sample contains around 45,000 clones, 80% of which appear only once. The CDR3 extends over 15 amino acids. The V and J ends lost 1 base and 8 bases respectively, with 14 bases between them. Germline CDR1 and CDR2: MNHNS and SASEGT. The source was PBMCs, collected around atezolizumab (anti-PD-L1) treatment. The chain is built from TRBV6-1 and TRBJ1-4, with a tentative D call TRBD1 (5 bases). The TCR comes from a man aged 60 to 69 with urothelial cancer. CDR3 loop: CASSEDDSLVEKLFF. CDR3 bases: TGTGCCAGCAGTGAAGACGACAGTTTAGTCGAAAAACTGTTTTTT.